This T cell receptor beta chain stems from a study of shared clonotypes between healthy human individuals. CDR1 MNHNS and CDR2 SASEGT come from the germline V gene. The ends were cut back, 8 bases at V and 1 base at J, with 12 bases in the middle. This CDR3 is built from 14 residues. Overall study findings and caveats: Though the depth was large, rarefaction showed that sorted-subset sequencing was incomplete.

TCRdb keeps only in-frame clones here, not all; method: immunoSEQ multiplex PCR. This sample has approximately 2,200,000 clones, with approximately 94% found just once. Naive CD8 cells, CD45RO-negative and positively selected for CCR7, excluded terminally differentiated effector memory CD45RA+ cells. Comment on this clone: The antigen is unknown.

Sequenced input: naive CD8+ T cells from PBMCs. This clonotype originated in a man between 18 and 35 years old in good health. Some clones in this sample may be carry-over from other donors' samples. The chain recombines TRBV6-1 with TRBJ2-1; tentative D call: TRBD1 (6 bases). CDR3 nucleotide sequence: TGTGCCAGCGGCAAAGGGGGTTCCTACAATGAGCAGTTCTTC. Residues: CASGKGGSYNEQFF.